A single sample is the source of the 26 T cell receptor beta chains below, sequenced in a study of graft-versus-host responses after intestinal transplantation. TCRdb's table, derived via immunoSEQ multiplex PCR, lists solely in-frame clones and lacks some. The sample gives tens of thousands of clones, around 89% of which show up once; 2% to 3% is in the top ten. The antigens for these receptors are not known. Specimen: unstimulated CD8+ T cells sorted from spleen or lymph node cells, collected before intestinal transplant. Receptors were obtained from a human donor who received an intestinal transplant.

The chain is built from TRBV28 and TRBJ2-7; no clear D. Germline loops: CDR1 MDHEN, CDR2 SYDVKM. CDR3 length: 14 residues. Between the trimmed V and J ends, which lost 2 bases and 3 bases, there was a span of 11 bases. In DNA form, the CDR3 reads TGTGCCAGCAGTTTAGGGCTTACCGACTACGAGCAGTACTTC. Translated, it gives CASSLGLTDYEQYF. Looking up the rest from reference TRBV28 and TRBJ2-7 gives the full variable domain: DVKVTQSSRYLVKRTGEKVFLECVQDMDHENMFWYRQDPGLGLRLIYFSYDVKMKEKGDIPEGYSVSREKKERFSLILESASTNQTSMYLCASSLGLTDYEQYFGPGTRLTVT.

The chain employs TRBV5-1 and TRBJ2-5; tentative D call: TRBD1 (5 bases). The DNA end lines up better with TRBJ2-7; the J call may be wrong. CDR1 and CDR2 from the germline V gene are SGHRS and YFSETQ. The CDR3 loop spans 15 amino acids. CDR3 coding DNA: TGCGCCAGCAGCTCCCTGATAAGGGGTTATGGCGAGCAGTACTTC. Protein: CASSSLIRGYGEQYF.

The CDR3 spells CAVRGDYEQYF. The CDR3 coding sequence is TGTGCCGTCAGGGGGGACTACGAGCAGTACTTC. The chain carries TRBV11-3 and TRBJ2-7, with D possibly being TRBD1 (7 bases). This CDR3 comprises 11 residues. Germline loops: CDR1 SGHNT, CDR2 YENEEA. V lost 11 bases and J lost 3, with 11 bases in between.

The chain is built from TRBV7-2 and TRBJ1-1; TRBD1 agrees at 9 bases. The germline CDR1 and CDR2 sequences are SGHTA and FQGNSA. The CDR3 is 17 amino acids. V was pared by 4 bases and J by 2 bases, with 11 bases of the junction left unmatched. The CDR3 sequence: CASSSTREGQGNTEAFF. The DNA for the CDR3 is TGTGCCAGCAGCTCCACCCGCGAGGGACAGGGAAACACTGAAGCTTTCTTT.

The count of this clone is one. The chain carries TRBV29-1 and TRBJ2-1, with D tentatively TRBD2 (7 bases). Trimming removed 7 bases from V and 6 bases from J, with 16 bases in between. This CDR3 spans 13 amino acids. Germline values: CDR1 SQVTM, CDR2 ANQGSEA. The CDR3 region has the DNA TGCAGCGCACTAGGGGGGAGGGCCAATGAGCAGTTCTTC. It translates to CSALGGRANEQFF.

The V call is TRBV27, the J call TRBJ2-1; a possible D gene is TRBD1 (5 bases). Germline values: CDR1 MNHEY, CDR2 SMNVEV (reference sequence). Trimming left V 7 bases short and J 12 bases short, with 16 bases between. The CDR3 totals 12 residues. As DNA, the CDR3 is TGTGCCAGCACCTCAGGGTCTAACGGGCAGTTCTTC. Translating it yields CASTSGSNGQFF.

The chain uses TRBV6-1 and TRBJ2-3, with TRBD2 matching over 7 bases. Per the germline V gene, CDR1 is MNHNS and CDR2 is SASEGT. The length of the CDR3 is 15 residues. Trimming at V came to 7 bases and at J to 4 bases, leaving 11 bases not matched to a gene. CDR3 DNA sequence: TGTGCCAGCACGGGAGGAGGGGTCGTTCCAGATACGCAGTATTTT. Its protein is CASTGGGVVPDTQYF.

The chain joins TRBV9 to TRBJ2-5; no firm D call. CDR1 is SGDLS, CDR2 YYNGEE, per germline. The CDR3 loop spans 15 amino acids. Trimming removed 4 bases from V and 1 base from J, with 14 bases in between. The CDR3: CASSPLLDTQETQYF. Written as DNA, the CDR3 is TGTGCCAGCAGCCCCCTGCTAGATACCCAAGAGACCCAGTACTTC. Full variable domain (remainder filled in from reference TRBV9 and TRBJ2-5): DSGVTQTPKHLITATGQRVTLRCSPRSGDLSVYWYQQSLDQGLQFLIQYYNGEERAKGNILERFSAQQFPDLHSELNLSSLELGDSALYFCASSPLLDTQETQYFGPGTRLLVL.

The V and J genes are TRBV30 and TRBJ1-1, with a possible D match to TRBD1 (5 bases). The germline V and J ends were trimmed by 1 base and 10 bases, with 13 bases remaining between them. Germline V gene data show CDR1 as GTSNPN and CDR2 as SVGIG (reference sequence). The CDR3 is made up of 12 amino acids. In DNA, the CDR3 is TGTGCCTGGAGTGCAGGTGACAGTCTAGCTTTCTTT. It is translated as CAWSAGDSLAFF.

The chain has TRBV5-6 and TRBJ1-2; D perhaps matches TRBD1 (6 bases). Trimming removed 5 bases at V and 2 bases at J, with 22 bases between. CDR3 size: 17 residues. The germline gives CDR1 SGHDT, CDR2 YYEEEE. This CDR3 reads CASRSLFRQGRNYGYTF. Written as DNA, the CDR3 is TGTGCCAGCAGAAGCTTATTTCGGCAGGGGCGGAACTATGGCTACACCTTC.

The V call is TRBV7-9, the J call TRBJ1-2; 7 bases match TRBD1. The V gene end was trimmed by 5 bases and the J gene end by 5 bases; junction bases not matched to a gene: 14. Per germline, CDR1 SEHNR and CDR2 FQNEAQ (reference sequence). The CDR3 contains 16 residues. CDR3 sequence: CASSVPSGTEIYGYTF. In nucleotides, the CDR3 is TGTGCCAGCAGCGTACCCTCCGGGACAGAAATTTATGGCTACACCTTC.

This rearrangement joins TRBV28 to TRBJ1-1; 8 positions agree with TRBD1. V shed 5 bases and J 7 bases; nucleotides not matched to a gene: 6. Germline V gene data show CDR1 as MDHEN and CDR2 as SYDVKM. This CDR3 has 13 amino acids. This chain's CDR3 is CASSHHRGGEAFF. The DNA for the CDR3 is TGTGCCAGCAGTCATCACAGGGGGGGTGAAGCTTTCTTT.

The V gene is TRBV18, the J gene TRBJ2-3; D is ambiguous. V was trimmed by 0 bases and J by 2 bases, leaving 3 bases between them. Germline CDR1 KGHSH, CDR2 LQKENI. This CDR3 has 13 residues. DNA of the CDR3: TGTGCCAGCTCACCACCTCTCACAGATACGCAGTATTTT. It codes for CASSPPLTDTQYF.

The V gene is TRBV7-9, the J gene TRBJ2-7; TRBD1 agrees at 9 bases. This CDR3 spans 14 amino acids. Per germline, CDR1 SEHNR and CDR2 FQNEAQ (reference sequence). J lost 7 bases, V lost 4 bases, and 8 bases had no gene match. CDR3 in amino acids: CASSSTGGLGEQYF. The CDR3 DNA reads TGTGCCAGCAGCTCCACAGGGGGCCTAGGGGAGCAGTACTTC.

The chain employs TRBV7-9 and TRBJ2-7, with TRBD1 as a possible D gene (6 bases). V lost 4 bases and J lost 3, with 22 bases in between. CDR1 and CDR2 from the germline V gene are SEHNR and FQNEAQ (reference sequence). The CDR3 has 17 residues. The chain's CDR3 is CASSSGTSIKTLYEQYF. The CDR3 nucleotides read TGTGCCAGCAGCTCCGGGACATCTATAAAGACTCTCTACGAGCAGTACTTC.

V and J are TRBV15 and TRBJ2-1, with TRBD2 matching over 9 bases. The germline gives CDR1 LNHNV, CDR2 YYDKDF (reference sequence). After removal of 5 bases from V and 4 bases from J, the junction contained 3 bases not matched to a gene. This CDR3 contains 14 residues. CDR3 loop: CATSRTSAYNEQFF. CDR3 DNA sequence: TGTGCCACCAGCCGGACTAGCGCGTACAATGAGCAGTTCTTC.

J is TRBJ2-7 and V is TRBV10-3; 8 positions match TRBD1. V lost 2 bases, J lost 6 bases, and 12 bases stayed unmatched. This CDR3 spans 16 amino acids. Germline V gives CDR1 ENHRY, CDR2 SYGVKD. The CDR3 protein is CAISEREAGGDAEQYF. The CDR3 coding sequence is TGTGCCATCAGTGAGAGAGAAGCAGGGGGCGATGCCGAGCAGTACTTC.

The rearrangement joins TRBV2 to TRBJ1-2; a weak D match, TRBD1 (5 bases). The germline gives CDR1 SNHLY, CDR2 FYNNEI. The CDR3 consists of 16 residues. The V and J ends lost 3 bases and 2 bases respectively, with 16 bases between them. This CDR3 reads CASSDIRGRGNYGYTF. The CDR3 DNA sequence: TGTGCCAGCAGTGATATCCGGGGGAGAGGGAACTATGGCTACACCTTC.

The chain carries TRBV11-3 and TRBJ1-4; 7 nucleotides align to TRBD1. Germline CDR1 and CDR2: SGHNT and YENEEA. There are 14 residues in the CDR3. Unmatched junction bases numbered 13, after V lost 8 bases and J lost 10 bases. The CDR3 protein is CASDLRGEPGKLFF. The CDR3 nucleotides read TGTGCCAGCGACCTCAGGGGGGAGCCAGGAAAACTGTTTTTT. Supplemented by reference TRBV11-3 and TRBJ1-4, the full variable domain reads EAGVVQSPRYKIIEKKQPVAFWCNPISGHNTLYWYLQNLGQGPELLIRYENEEAVDDSQLPKDRFSAERLKGVDSTLKIQPAELGDSAVYLCASDLRGEPGKLFFGSGTQLSVL.

Remarks on this clone: One end of the junction does not line up with germline, which may come from a read error. Written as DNA, the CDR3 is TGTACCAGCACCGACCCCGGGACAGCGTACGAGCAGTACTTC. Translated, it gives CTSTDPGTAYEQYF. The rearrangement joins TRBV11-2 to TRBJ2-7, with TRBD1 identical over 7 bases. The CDR3 totals 14 residues. The germline V gene has CDR1 SGHAT and CDR2 FQNNGV.

The rearrangement uses TRBV6-6 and TRBJ2-7, with D tentatively TRBD2 (6 bases). In germline, CDR1 is MNHNY, CDR2 SVGAGI (reference sequence). Deletions cut 8 bases from V and 2 bases from J, with 19 bases between. The length of the CDR3 is 15 residues. The CDR3 protein is CASVWGGAGPYEQYF. CDR3 nucleotide sequence: TGTGCCAGCGTCTGGGGAGGAGCGGGCCCCTACGAGCAGTACTTC.

The gene calls are TRBV27 and TRBJ2-7; TRBD2 aligns across 7 bases. V lost 8 bases and J lost 3; bases outside the gene matches: 10. The CDR3 spans 14 residues. Looked up from germline, CDR1 is MNHEY and CDR2 is SMNVEV (reference sequence). CDR3 residues: CASSIGGTGYEQYF. For the CDR3, the DNA is TGTGCCAGCTCAATCGGGGGGACGGGCTACGAGCAGTACTTC.

This clone has ten or more counts. The chain carries TRBV6-1 and TRBJ1-1, with 9 nucleotides matching TRBD1. CDR1 is MNHNS and CDR2 is SASEGT in the germline V gene. CDR3 size: 12 residues. J was trimmed by 11 bases and V by 5 bases; bases with no gene match: 6. The CDR3 DNA is TGTGCCAGCAGTACAGGGGGCTTGATGGCTTTCTTT. It translates to CASSTGGLMAFF.

V and J are TRBV27 and TRBJ2-5, with TRBD2 matching over 11 bases. The germline V gene encodes CDR1 MNHEY and CDR2 SMNVEV (reference sequence). CDR3 length: 16 amino acids. V gave up 6 bases and J gave up 5 bases; unmatched junction bases: 11. This CDR3 reads CASSKLAGGPRETQYF. Here the CDR3 DNA reads TGTGCCAGCAGCAAATTAGCGGGGGGGCCACGTGAGACCCAGTACTTC.

The chain links TRBV5-4 to TRBJ1-1; 7 bases align to TRBD1. V was clipped by 2 bases and J by 3 bases; unmatched bases: 19. Germline V gives CDR1 SGHNT, CDR2 YYREEE (reference sequence). This CDR3 region has 19 residues. CDR3: CASSLLSTGPHGRYTEAFF. Written as DNA, the CDR3 is TGTGCCAGCAGCTTATTGTCGACAGGGCCTCACGGCAGGTACACTGAAGCTTTCTTT.

The genes are TRBV11-2 and TRBJ2-1, with a weak D call TRBD2 (5 bases). Trimming took off 5 bases at V and 3 bases at J, with 17 bases between the two ends. There are 16 residues in the CDR3. Germline V lookup: CDR1 SGHAT, CDR2 FQNNGV. The CDR3 DNA follows: TGTGCCAGCAGCCTCCCGGACTTACCAATCTACAATGAGCAGTTCTTC. Its translation: CASSLPDLPIYNEQFF.